A single sample gave rise to the 25 T cell receptor beta chains below, sequenced in a study of blood T cell repertoires in COVID-19. Only in-frame clones appear in the TCRdb table, and some are missing; sequencing was by immunoSEQ multiplex PCR. The sample has around 200,000 clones, around 84% seen once. Sequencing used peripheral blood. The source is a young man with active or convalescent COVID-19.

V usage is TRBV5-1 and J usage is TRBJ1-2; TRBD1 might be the D (5 bases). The CDR3 covers 15 residues. The germline gives CDR1 SGHRS, CDR2 YFSETQ. Between the trimmed V and J ends, which lost 5 bases and 4 bases, there was a span of 18 bases. This CDR3 reads CASRYTAGDSYGYTF. CDR3 nucleotides: TGCGCCAGCAGGTACACCGCCGGGGACTCCTATGGCTACACCTTC.

V and J are TRBV10-2 and TRBJ1-6; TRBD1 is a possible D gene (6 bases). Germline V lookup: CDR1 WSHSY, CDR2 SAAADI. Trimming pared 8 bases from V and 2 bases from J, leaving 10 bases between. The CDR3 sequence is 14 residues long. The CDR3 nucleotides are TGCGCCAGCCAACAGGGAGCCTATAATTCACCCCTCCACTTT. It encodes CASQQGAYNSPLHF.

The rearrangement joins TRBV5-1 to TRBJ1-4; D is uncertain. Germline V gene lookup returns CDR1 SGHRS and CDR2 YFSETQ. The length of the CDR3 is 14 residues. The germline V and J ends were trimmed by 2 bases and 5 bases, with 10 bases remaining between them. The CDR3 region is CASSLRGMNEKLFF. CDR3 coding DNA: TGCGCCAGCAGCTTAAGAGGGATGAATGAAAAACTGTTTTTT.

This clone was seen a handful of times. V gene TRBV27 combines with J gene TRBJ1-1, with a possible D match to TRBD1 (5 bases). This CDR3 has 13 amino acids. Germline V lookup: CDR1 MNHEY, CDR2 SMNVEV (reference sequence). Trimming took 4 bases from V and 2 from J, leaving 8 bases between them. The CDR3 region has the DNA TGTGCCAGCAGTTCACAGGAAAACACTGAAGCTTTCTTT. Its translation: CASSSQENTEAFF.

V is TRBV6-5 and J is TRBJ1-3, with 8 positions matching TRBD1. This CDR3 has 16 amino acids. Germline-derived CDR1 and CDR2 are MNHEY and SVGAGI. V dropped 1 base and J dropped 6; count of bases not matched to a gene: 8. CDR3 DNA sequence: TGTGCCAGCAGTTACTTGCCAGGACAGGGCAAAAACACCATATATTTT. Its translation is CASSYLPGQGKNTIYF.

CDR3 nucleotide sequence: TGTGCCTGGAGTGTTTCGCAGTCCTCCTACAATGAGCAGTTCTTC. Its translation: CAWSVSQSSYNEQFF. The chain joins TRBV30 to TRBJ2-1; no clear D. CDR3 length equals 15 residues. Germline assignment: CDR1 GTSNPN and CDR2 SVGIG (reference sequence). V was pared by 0 bases and J by 0 bases, with 9 bases between.

The chain joins TRBV10-1 to TRBJ1-4; D possibly corresponds to TRBD1 (5 bases). The CDR3 contains 14 residues. CDR1 is WNHNN and CDR2 is SYGVQD in the germline V gene (reference sequence). Trimming pared 3 bases from V and 8 bases from J, leaving 13 bases between. In nucleotides, the CDR3 is TGCGCCAGCAGTGAAGCGGGACGTGGGGAAAAACTGTTTTTT. It specifies CASSEAGRGEKLFF.

CDR3 sequence reads: CASRLSSGPTQETQYF. The DNA of the CDR3 is TGTGCCAGCAGGTTGAGTAGCGGGCCTACACAAGAGACCCAGTACTTC. The chain couples TRBV28 to TRBJ2-5, with TRBD2 matching over 7 bases. There are 16 residues in the CDR3. Germline-derived CDR1 and CDR2 are MDHEN and SYDVKM. V was pared by 6 bases and J by 2 bases, with 12 bases of the junction left unmatched.

The V call is TRBV6-5, the J call TRBJ2-5; D perhaps matches TRBD1 (5 bases). V was pared by 6 bases and J by 5 bases, with 16 bases between. Germline-derived CDR1 and CDR2 are MNHEY and SVGAGI. This CDR3 contains 14 residues. The CDR3 coding sequence is TGTGCCAGCAGCCGAACGGTACAGGCCGAGACCCAGTACTTC. It translates to CASSRTVQAETQYF.

The V gene is TRBV11-2, the J gene TRBJ1-2, with 9 bases aligning to TRBD1. CDR3 length: 17 amino acids. Germline CDR1 SGHAT, CDR2 FQNNGV. V trimming: 5 bases; J trimming: 6 bases; junction bases outside the gene matches: 16. CDR3 loop: CASSTHRDRVAGNGYTF. The CDR3 nucleotides are TGTGCCAGCAGCACACACCGGGACAGGGTTGCCGGTAATGGCTACACCTTC.

The rearrangement links TRBV29-1 to TRBJ1-2, with 8 positions matching TRBD1. Per germline, CDR1 SQVTM and CDR2 ANQGSEA. The CDR3 has 15 amino acids. V lost 1 base, J lost 7 bases, and 11 bases stayed unmatched. As DNA, the CDR3 is TGCAGCGTTGAAGGTTGGCAGGGGGCCCCCATTGGCTACACCTTC. It specifies CSVEGWQGAPIGYTF.

This clone was recorded only once. This rearrangement joins TRBV19 to TRBJ2-7, with 7 positions matching TRBD1. CDR3 length: 14 residues. Germline CDR1 is LNHDA and CDR2 is SQIVND (reference sequence). V lost 3 bases and J lost 2; bases outside the gene matches: 4. CDR3 sequence reads: CASSMRQGAYEQYF. CDR3 in DNA: TGTGCCAGTAGTATGCGGCAGGGGGCCTACGAGCAGTACTTC.

As DNA, the CDR3 is TGTGCCAGTAGTATAGCGCGGCAAACTAGCGGGACCCAGTACTTC. This encodes CASSIARQTSGTQYF. The V and J genes are TRBV19 and TRBJ2-5; TRBD2 matches at 8 bases. Unmatched junction bases numbered 8, after V lost 1 base and J lost 7 bases. CDR3 length equals 15 residues. Germline CDR1 and CDR2: LNHDA and SQIVND (reference sequence).

As DNA, the CDR3 is TGTGCCAGCAGCAAAGGGACAGGGGCGATCAATGAGCAGTTCTTC. This codes for CASSKGTGAINEQFF. This rearrangement joins TRBV21-1 to TRBJ2-1; no check of the table's D call, TRBD1, against the DNA was made. TRBV21-1 is recorded as a pseudogene. This CDR3 spans 15 amino acids.

J is TRBJ1-3 and V is TRBV7-2; D is undetermined. The germline V and J ends were trimmed by 1 base and 0 bases, with 7 bases remaining between them. The germline V gene has CDR1 SGHTA and CDR2 FQGNSA. The CDR3 spans 15 residues. The CDR3 DNA reads as TGTGCCAGCAGCTTAGGCGCAAACTCTGGAAACACCATATATTTT. Amino acids: CASSLGANSGNTIYF.

The chain uses TRBV6-2 or TRBV6-3 and TRBJ2-3; D is perhaps TRBD2 (5 bases). CDR1 and CDR2 (germline): MNHEY, SVGEGT. This CDR3 contains 12 residues. V lost 6 bases and J 3 bases, leaving 7 bases between the germline ends. The CDR3 bases are TGTGCCAGCAGCTTAGCGACAGATACGCAGTATTTT. It translates to CASSLATDTQYF.

The rearrangement links TRBV7-2 to TRBJ2-5; the D gene is possibly TRBD2 (6 bases). The length of the CDR3 is 15 residues. Germline V gene data show CDR1 as SGHTA and CDR2 as FQGNSA. Trimming left V 1 base short and J 1 base short, with 10 bases between. The CDR3 DNA is TGTGCCAGCAGCTTAGAACGGAGGGGCCAAGAGACCCAGTACTTC. Translation gives CASSLERRGQETQYF.

This clone has a single count. The V and J genes are TRBV7-8 and TRBJ1-5, with a possible D match to TRBD1 (5 bases). V lost 5 bases, J lost 1 base, and 12 bases lay in between. The germline V gene has CDR1 SGHVS and CDR2 FQNEAQ. This CDR3 has 15 residues. The chain's CDR3 is CASSTYRQSNQPQHF. In nucleotides, the CDR3 is TGTGCCAGCAGCACGTACAGACAGAGCAATCAGCCCCAGCATTTT.

This chain links TRBV7-2 with TRBJ2-1; 11 nucleotides align to TRBD2. Germline values: CDR1 SGHTA, CDR2 FQGNSA. The CDR3 totals 18 residues. V dropped 5 bases and J dropped 0; count of bases not matched to a gene: 9. The CDR3 DNA sequence: TGTGCCAGCAGCCTGGGGACTAGCGGAGCGTACTCCTACAATGAGCAGTTCTTC. It codes for CASSLGTSGAYSYNEQFF.

The chain recombines TRBV7-9 with TRBJ1-2; TRBD1 aligns across 9 bases. Looked up from germline, CDR1 is SEHNR and CDR2 is FQNEAQ (reference sequence). The CDR3 sequence is 13 residues long. V shed 5 bases, J shed 6 bases, and the junction held 4 bases outside the gene matches. In DNA, the CDR3 is TGTGCCAGCAGCCAGGGACAGGGCCATGGCTACACCTTC. It encodes CASSQGQGHGYTF.

V gene TRBV19 combines with J gene TRBJ1-1; TRBD1 matches at 10 bases. The CDR3 length is 15 residues. Unmatched junction bases numbered 17, after V lost 7 bases and J lost 12 bases. Per germline, CDR1 LNHDA and CDR2 SQIVND (reference sequence). Here the CDR3 reads CASNPRTAGTGETFF. DNA for the CDR3: TGTGCCAGTAACCCGAGAACCGCCGGGACAGGGGAGACTTTCTTT.

This clone showed up just once. This chain joins TRBV7-2 and TRBJ1-4; 7 nucleotides agree with TRBD1. CDR1 and CDR2 (germline): SGHTA, FQGNSA. The CDR3 runs 15 residues. V lost 5 bases, J lost 11 bases, and 14 bases stayed unmatched. CDR3: CASSITGPPGGKLFF. The CDR3 region has the DNA TGTGCCAGCAGCATCACAGGGCCGCCAGGGGGGAAACTGTTTTTT.

The rearrangement links TRBV11-2 to TRBJ1-4, with D possibly TRBD1 on 5 matching bases. Between the trimmed V and J ends, which lost 5 bases and 10 bases, there was a span of 11 bases. The CDR3 loop spans 12 amino acids. The germline gives CDR1 SGHAT, CDR2 FQNNGV. The CDR3 is CASSRTGGKLFF. DNA of the CDR3: TGTGCCAGCAGCCGAACGGGGGGAAAACTGTTTTTT.

This clone showed up just a few times. The rearrangement links TRBV7-2 to TRBJ2-7, with 11 bases identical to TRBD1. This CDR3 region has 15 residues. Germline CDR1 SGHTA, CDR2 FQGNSA. J was trimmed by 3 bases and V by 5 bases; bases with no gene match: 6. The CDR3 loop is CASSLGQGVFYEQYF. The CDR3 bases are TGTGCCAGCAGCCTGGGACAGGGGGTGTTCTACGAGCAGTACTTC.

This clone was counted once. V and J are TRBV7-3 and TRBJ2-6, with 8 bases aligning to TRBD1. V was pared by 5 bases and J by 2 bases, with 8 bases of the junction left unmatched. This CDR3 has 17 amino acids. Germline CDR1 is SGHTA and CDR2 is FQGTGA. The CDR3 DNA reads TGTGCCAGCAGCCCAGGCCCAGGGGGCCCTGGGGCCAACGTCCTGACTTTC. This codes for CASSPGPGGPGANVLTF.